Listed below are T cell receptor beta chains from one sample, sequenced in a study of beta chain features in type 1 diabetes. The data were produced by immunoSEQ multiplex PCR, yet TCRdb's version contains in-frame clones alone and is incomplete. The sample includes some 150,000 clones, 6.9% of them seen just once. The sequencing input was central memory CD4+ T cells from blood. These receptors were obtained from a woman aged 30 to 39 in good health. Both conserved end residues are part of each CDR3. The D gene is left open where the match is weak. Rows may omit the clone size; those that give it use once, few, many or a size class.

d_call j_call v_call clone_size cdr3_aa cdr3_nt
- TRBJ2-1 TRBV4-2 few CASSQEPDGLPYNEQFF TGTGCCAGCAGCCAAGAGCCGGACGGACTCCCCTACAATGAGCAGTTCTTC
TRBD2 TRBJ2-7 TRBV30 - CAWSKMRSSGRNEQYF TGTGCCTGGAGTAAAATGAGGTCTAGCGGGAGGAACGAGCAGTACTTC
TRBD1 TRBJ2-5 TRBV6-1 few CASSRDRGRETQYF TGTGCCAGCAGCCGGGACAGGGGGAGGGAGACCCAGTACTTC
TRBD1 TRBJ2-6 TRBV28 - CASTNGQGAISGANVLTF TGTGCCAGCACCAATGGACAGGGGGCGATCTCTGGGGCCAACGTCCTGACTTTC
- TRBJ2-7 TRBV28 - CASSLIQGSGEQYF TGTGCCAGCAGTCTTATCCAGGGGTCTGGCGAGCAGTACTTC
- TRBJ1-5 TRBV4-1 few CASSQEVGQLNQPQHF TGCGCCAGCAGCCAAGAGGTGGGGCAGTTAAATCAGCCCCAGCATTTT
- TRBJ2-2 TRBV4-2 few CASSYSPNTGELFF TGTGCCAGCAGCTACAGCCCGAACACCGGGGAGCTGTTTTTT
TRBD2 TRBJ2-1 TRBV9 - CASSVGTSGRYNEQFF TGTGCCAGCAGCGTAGGGACTAGCGGGAGGTACAATGAGCAGTTCTTC
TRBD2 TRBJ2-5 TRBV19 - CASSIRSASGAPETQYF TGTGCCAGTAGTATCCGGTCGGCTAGCGGAGCCCCAGAGACCCAGTACTTC
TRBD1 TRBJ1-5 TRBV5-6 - CASSKGTGRSNQPQHF TGTGCCAGCAGCAAGGGGACAGGCCGTAGCAATCAGCCCCAGCATTTT
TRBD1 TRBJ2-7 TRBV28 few CASRTTGAHEQYF TGTGCCAGCAGGACGACAGGGGCCCACGAGCAGTACTTC
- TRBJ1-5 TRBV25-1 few CASSDDDRPNQPQHF TGTGCCAGCAGTGATGACGACAGGCCCAATCAGCCCCAGCATTTT
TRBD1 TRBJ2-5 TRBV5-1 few CASSGRQGRYQETQYF TGCGCCAGCAGCGGACGACAGGGACGGTACCAAGAGACCCAGTACTTC
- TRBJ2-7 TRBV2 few CASSPQYEQYF TGTGCCAGCAGTCCCCAGTATGAGCAGTACTTC
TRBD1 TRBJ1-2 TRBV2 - CASSPGTDNYGYTF TGTGCCAGCTCCCCTGGGACAGATAACTATGGCTACACCTTC
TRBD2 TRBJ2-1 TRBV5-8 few CASSPWASGLDEQFF TGTGCCAGCAGCCCGTGGGCTAGCGGACTGGATGAGCAGTTCTTC
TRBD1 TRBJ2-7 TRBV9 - CASSVDTGAPSYEQYF TGTGCCAGCAGCGTAGACACAGGGGCCCCTTCCTACGAGCAGTACTTC
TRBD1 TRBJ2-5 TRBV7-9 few CASSAKTGGGETQYF TGTGCCAGCAGCGCCAAGACAGGGGGAGGAGAGACCCAGTACTTC
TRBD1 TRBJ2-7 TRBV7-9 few CASSWDRGYEQYF TGTGCCAGCAGCTGGGACAGGGGTTACGAGCAGTACTTC
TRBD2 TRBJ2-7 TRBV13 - CASSLWTSGSNSYEQYF TGTGCCAGCAGCTTATGGACTAGCGGGAGTAACTCCTACGAGCAGTACTTC
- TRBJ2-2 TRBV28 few CASNFGGVVTGELFF TGTGCCAGCAATTTCGGCGGCGTTGTTACCGGGGAGCTGTTTTTT
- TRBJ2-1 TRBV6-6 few CASSYSMARSNEQFF TGTGCCAGCAGTTACTCTATGGCTAGGTCCAATGAGCAGTTCTTC
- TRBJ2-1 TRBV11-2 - CASSWGVNEQFF TGTGCCAGCAGCTGGGGGGTTAATGAGCAGTTCTTC